The following is a T cell receptor (beta chain) sequence with its context. This clonotype has a handful of counts. The target of this receptor is not known. No per-base quality is available; no much larger clone lies one base away. The TCR beta CDR3 regions were amplified from RNA transcripts. A first-round RT-PCR of the TCR CDR3 used the HTBI primer set with the Qiagen OneStep RT-PCR kit. A second multiplex PCR round built the libraries, followed by size selection and purification. Sequencing of the libraries was done on an Illumina HiSeq2000 using paired-end 100 bp reads. The authors processed their data as follows. SOAPnuke was used to process the raw data, with reads discarded if the reads contained adapters or uncalled bases, had a mean Phred below 15, or lacked an exact constant-primer or identifier match. COPE v1.2.5 was used to merge high-quality paired reads, and clonotypes were defined as unique nucleotide sequences. Clonotypes were aligned to IMGT TRBV, TRBD and TRBJ reference segments using MiTCR v1.1. Only V-J combinations with frequency above 0.0001, covering about 99% of repertoires, were analysed. The TCS score was defined as F50 (clonal expansion) divided by E x V (chaos), with BLOSUM62-based TCRdist calculated between CDR3 peptides within each V-J. Welch's t-statistics and random forest reduced roughly 540 V-J features to fewer than 15, which were used in a naive Bayes classifier (R e1071). The similarity between thyroid and blood repertoires was quantified using the Morisita-Horn index. TCRdb redid the processing of the public reads, applying fastp at Q25 and MiXCR, and retained in-frame beta chains. CDR3 protein sequences are deduplicated, and each keeps its most common genes and DNA. These V and J calls originate from TCRdb's pipeline instead of the authors' own analysis. Here the sample has approximately 700,000 distinct CDR3 sequences; about 45% occur a single time. Under 8.5% of the sample comes from the top ten.

The sample originates from a study of T cells in Graves' hyperthyroidism and ophthalmopathy (dated by TCRdb to the late 2010s). Background for the entire study: A discovery cohort of about 100 patients, 43 with Graves' ophthalmopathy and more than 55 with stable Graves' hyperthyroidism, was used to find distinguishing TCR V-J signatures. Whether ophthalmopathy could be predicted prospectively was tested in an independent validation cohort made up of approximately 19 hyperthyroidism patients plus 17 patients who later progressed to ophthalmopathy. The roughly 100 discovery patients were randomly divided into training and test sets at a 7:3 ratio. In six Graves' hyperthyroidism patients, the study also compared T-cell repertoires from thyroid tissue with T-cell repertoires from blood. Following sampling, methimazole starting at 30 mg daily was given to hyperthyroidism patients, and high-dose intravenous methylprednisolone was given to ophthalmopathy patients. TCR Vbeta CDR3 sequencing of fewer than 150 peripheral blood samples (over 40 ophthalmopathy, about 74 hyperthyroidism and approximately 17 progressor patients) is reported in the paper. On the study overall, not on this receptor specifically: In cross-validation, a model built on a 13 V-J signature told ophthalmopathy apart from stable hyperthyroidism with approximately 90% sensitivity and roughly 82% specificity, and in testing the same model reached 80%/75%. No statistical method was used to fix the sample size in advance, and group allocation was not hidden from the investigators. In validation, progression to ophthalmopathy was predicted by the model with 55% to 71% sensitivity and 72.22% specificity, a median of approximately 6.5 months before onset. Blood samples also contained most of the expanded thyroid clonotypes (frequency above 0.001), which suggests that blood repertoires may reflect thyroid immune responses.

The CDR3 starts with the cysteine, ends with the phenylalanine, and has 12 residues. Only the CDR3 region is kept as DNA, spanning 36 bases read in frame from base 1. From a lookup of the germline V gene, CDR1 and CDR2 are SNHLY and FYNNEI. Any patient with an uncontrolled infection, another autoimmune disease, pregnancy or lactation was excluded. Diagnoses were established on the basis of clinical symptoms, serum thyroxine and TRAb, thyroid ultrasound, and orbital computed tomography. Trizol reagent was used to extract total RNA, and RNA quality was then checked on an Agilent 2100 Bioanalyzer. Recombination connected TRBV2 to TRBJ1-5, with the D gene call left open. This sequence originates from an adult man with Graves' disease, either hyperthyroidism or ophthalmopathy (not recorded which). Sequenced input: peripheral blood or thyroid tissue (not recorded which). The DNA sequence is given as TGTGCTACCCGAGATAGCAATCAGCCCCAGCATTTT. This translates into CATRDSNQPQHF. Reference TRBV2 and TRBJ1-5 proteins supply the regions before and after the CDR3; the full variable domain is: EPEVTQTPSHQVTQMGQEVILRCVPISNHLYFYWYRQILGQKVEFLVSFYNNEISEKSEIFDDQFSVERPDGSNFTLKIRSTKLEDSAMYFCATRDSNQPQHFGDGTRLSIL.